This record concerns one TCR beta chain sequence. The CDR3 runs to 14 residues. Germline CDR1 SGDLS, CDR2 YYNGEE. Trimming left V 4 bases short and J 0 bases short, with 7 bases between. These data belong to a study of blood T cell repertoires in COVID-19. Whole-study context: Samples of COVID-19 (acute and convalescent) were obtained from the United States, Italy and Spain. PBMCs, B-cell-depleted T cells, or T cells were the source of the cDNA or gDNA that made up the material.

In the original workflow: Reference gene primer amplification in the assay estimated nucleated cell counts. The table came from immunoSEQ multiplex PCR; TCRdb's copy has only in-frame clones and leaves some out. D and trimming come from the DNA, and the V and J calls and clone size come from that table. The repertoire includes tens of thousands of clones, 75% to 90% of them detected once, and 6.7% sits in the top ten. What was sequenced was peripheral blood. The V call is TRBV9, the J call TRBJ2-2, with D hard to call. The TCR sequence derives from a woman at least 80 years old with active COVID-19. The CDR3 loop reads CASSLGTNTGELFF. CDR3 coding DNA: TGTGCCAGCAGCCTGGGCACGAACACCGGGGAGCTGTTTTTT.